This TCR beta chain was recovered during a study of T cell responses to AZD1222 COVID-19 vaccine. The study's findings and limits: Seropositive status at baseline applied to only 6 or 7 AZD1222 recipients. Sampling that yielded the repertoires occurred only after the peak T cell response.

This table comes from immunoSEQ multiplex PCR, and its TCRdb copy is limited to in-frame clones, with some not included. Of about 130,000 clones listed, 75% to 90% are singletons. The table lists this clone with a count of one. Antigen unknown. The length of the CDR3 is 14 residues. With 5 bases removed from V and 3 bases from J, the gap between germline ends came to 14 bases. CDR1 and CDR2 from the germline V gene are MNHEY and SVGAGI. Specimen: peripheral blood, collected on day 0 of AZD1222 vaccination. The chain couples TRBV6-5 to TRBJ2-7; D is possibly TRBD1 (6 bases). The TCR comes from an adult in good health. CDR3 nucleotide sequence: TGTGCCAGCAGTCCAATCCTGACAGGCTACGAGCAGTACTTC. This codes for CASSPILTGYEQYF.